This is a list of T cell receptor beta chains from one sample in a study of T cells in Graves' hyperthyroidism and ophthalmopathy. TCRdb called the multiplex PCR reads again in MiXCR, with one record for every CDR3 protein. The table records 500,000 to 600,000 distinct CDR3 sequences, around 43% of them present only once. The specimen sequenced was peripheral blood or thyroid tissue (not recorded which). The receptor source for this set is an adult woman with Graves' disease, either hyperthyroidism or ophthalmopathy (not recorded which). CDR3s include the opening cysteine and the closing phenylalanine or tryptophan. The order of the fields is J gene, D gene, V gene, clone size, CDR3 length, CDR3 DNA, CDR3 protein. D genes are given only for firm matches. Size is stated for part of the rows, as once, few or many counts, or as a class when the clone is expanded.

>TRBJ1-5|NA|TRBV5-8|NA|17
TGTGCCAGCAGCCCCGTTTCGGGACGGGGGAAGAATCAGCCCCAGCATTTT
CASSPVSGRGKNQPQHF
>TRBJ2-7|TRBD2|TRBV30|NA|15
TGTGCCTGGAAGAAAGGGGCTAGCGGGACCATCCCGCAGTACTTC
CAWKKGASGTIPQYF
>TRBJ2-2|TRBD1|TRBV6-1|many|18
TGTGCCAGCCTAGGAGAAGGGACAGGGGGCGTCGACACCGGGGAGCTGTTTTTT
CASLGEGTGGVDTGELFF
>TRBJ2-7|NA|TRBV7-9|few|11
TGTGCCAGCAGTTTTAGCGGCGAGCAGTACTTC
CASSFSGEQYF
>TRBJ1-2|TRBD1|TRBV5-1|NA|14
TGCGCCAGCAGCTTGGTGACAGGGGGTGCTGGCTACACCTTC
CASSLVTGGAGYTF
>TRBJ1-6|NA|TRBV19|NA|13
TGTGCCAGCCATAGGCAGAGAAATTCACCCCTCCACTTT
CASHRQRNSPLHF
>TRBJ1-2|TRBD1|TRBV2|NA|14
TGTGCCAGCAGACCGGGACAGGCTGGATATGGCTACACCTTC
CASRPGQAGYGYTF
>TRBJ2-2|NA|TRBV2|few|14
TGTGCCAGCGGGAGTCGTTTAGGGACCGGGGAGCTGTTTTTT
CASGSRLGTGELFF
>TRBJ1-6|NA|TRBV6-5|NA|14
TGTGCCAGCAGGGGGCAGGGTAAAAATTCACCCCTCCACTTT
CASRGQGKNSPLHF
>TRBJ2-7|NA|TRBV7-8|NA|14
TGTGCCAGCACCATAAAACGGACGGACTACGAGCAGTACTTC
CASTIKRTDYEQYF
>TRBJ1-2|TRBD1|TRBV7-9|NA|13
TGTGCCAGCAGCTCACAGGGGAGGGAAGGCTACACCTTC
CASSSQGREGYTF
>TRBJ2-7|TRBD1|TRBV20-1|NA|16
TGCAGTGCTTTCTCCATTACCGGGACAGGGGGCTACGAGCAGTACTTC
CSAFSITGTGGYEQYF
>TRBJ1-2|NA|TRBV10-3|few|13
TGTGCCATCAAAGGAACAGGGAGCTATGGCTACACCTTC
CAIKGTGSYGYTF
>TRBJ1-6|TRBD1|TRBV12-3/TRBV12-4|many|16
TGTGCCAGCAGTTTATGGACAGGGAGGGGAGCGTCACCCCTCCACTTT
CASSLWTGRGASPLHF
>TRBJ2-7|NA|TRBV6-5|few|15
TGTGCCAGCAGTGAACTGCAAAGTAGCCACCACGAGCAGTACTTC
CASSELQSSHHEQYF
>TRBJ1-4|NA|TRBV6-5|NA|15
TGTGCCAGCAGTTACTCCTCAACAGCTGAGGAGAGGCTGTTTTTT
CASSYSSTAEERLFF
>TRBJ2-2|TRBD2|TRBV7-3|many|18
TGTGCCAGCAGCTTATCCGGGACTAGCGGGAGTCGGACCGGGGAGCTGTTTTTT
CASSLSGTSGSRTGELFF
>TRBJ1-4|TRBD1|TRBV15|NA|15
TGTGCCACCAGCATAGCCAGGGGGACTAATGAAAAACTGTTTTTT
CATSIARGTNEKLFF
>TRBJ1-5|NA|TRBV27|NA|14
TGTGCCAGCAGTTGGGGGGGGGGGAATCAGCCCCAGCATTTT
CASSWGGGNQPQHF
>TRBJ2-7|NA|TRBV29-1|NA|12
TGCAGCGTTGTGGGGCCGGACTACGAGCAGTACTTC
CSVVGPDYEQYF
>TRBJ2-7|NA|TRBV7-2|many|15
TGTGCCAGCAGCTTAACAGCGACAGGCTCCTACGAGCAGTACTTC
CASSLTATGSYEQYF
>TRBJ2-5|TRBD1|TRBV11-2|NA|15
TGTGCCAGCAGCATAGGACAGGGGCGGCAAGAGACCCAGTACTTC
CASSIGQGRQETQYF
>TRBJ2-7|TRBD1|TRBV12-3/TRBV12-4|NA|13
TGTGCCAGCAGTTTTGGGACAGTATACGAGCAGTACTTC
CASSFGTVYEQYF
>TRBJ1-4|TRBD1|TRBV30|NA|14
TGTGCCTGGAGTGCCGACAGGGGCGGAGAAAAACTGTTTTTT
CAWSADRGGEKLFF
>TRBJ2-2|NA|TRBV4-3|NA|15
TGCGCCAGCAGCCAAATTATGGGGAACACCGGGGAGCTGTTTTTT
CASSQIMGNTGELFF
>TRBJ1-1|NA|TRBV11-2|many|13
TGTGCCAGCAGCTTACTCGAGCGTACTGAAGCTTTCTTT
CASSLLERTEAFF
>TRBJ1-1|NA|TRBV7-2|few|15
TGTGCCAGCAGCTTAGGATCAGCAGGGGACACTGAAGCTTTCTTT
CASSLGSAGDTEAFF